Each of the 21 T cell receptor beta chains below was sequenced from the same sample in a study of blood T cells in healthy people across ages. A second PCR of roughly 6 to 12 cycles used a sample-barcoded 5' primer and a J-beta primer mix. TCRdb reprocessed the 5' RACE reads via MiXCR and lists one record per CDR3 protein. The table includes some 1.4 million distinct CDR3 sequences, 40% to 50% detected once. Sequencing used blood. These receptors were collected from a woman aged 18-29 years in good health.

The rearrangement joins TRBV10-3 to TRBJ2-5; 7 bases align to TRBD1. J was trimmed by 5 bases and V by 6 bases; bases with no gene match: 15. CDR3 length equals 16 residues. Germline-derived CDR1 and CDR2 are ENHRY and SYGVKD. CDR3 coding DNA: TGTGCCATCAGGGGTACCGGGACAGCGGCAGGGGAGACCCAGTACTTC. It is translated as CAIRGTGTAAGETQYF.

This chain uses TRBV20-1 with TRBJ2-1, with D hard to call. CDR1 is DFQATT, CDR2 SNEGSKA, per germline (reference sequence). The V end was cut by 1 base, the J end by 7 bases, with 11 bases between. This CDR3 region has 13 residues. The CDR3 coding sequence is TGCAGTGCTAGAGCGACGTCATGGAATGAGCAGTTCTTC. Amino acid sequence: CSARATSWNEQFF.

The rearrangement uses TRBV6-4 and TRBJ1-2, with D possibly TRBD1 on 5 matching bases. V lost 8 bases and J lost 7, with 23 bases in between. The CDR3 consists of 15 residues. The germline gives CDR1 MRHNA, CDR2 SNTAGT. The CDR3 nucleotides read TGTGCCAGCTGGGGAGGCGCGGGGGAAAGTTCTGGCTACACCTTC. It specifies CASWGGAGESSGYTF.

The chain uses TRBV12-3 or TRBV12-4 and TRBJ1-1; D possibly corresponds to TRBD1 (6 bases). Trimming shortened V by 9 bases and J by 6 bases, and 17 bases separated the two germline ends. This CDR3 is built from 13 residues. The CDR3 is CASWGGGSAEAFF. For the CDR3, the DNA is TGTGCCAGTTGGGGAGGGGGTTCGGCTGAAGCTTTCTTT.

The chain employs TRBV6-1 and TRBJ1-5; D might be TRBD1 (5 bases). CDR1 and CDR2 from the germline V gene are MNHNS and SASEGT. With 10 bases removed from V and 0 bases from J, the gap between germline ends came to 13 bases. The CDR3 loop spans 14 amino acids. DNA of the CDR3: TGTGCCACTCGGGGGGACCTTAGCAATCAGCCCCAGCATTTT. It is translated as CATRGDLSNQPQHF.

This sequence joins TRBV15 and TRBJ2-2, with 11 bases lining up with TRBD2. Trimming at V came to 3 bases and at J to 1 base, leaving 4 bases not matched to a gene. This CDR3 is built from 17 residues. Germline CDR1 LNHNV, CDR2 YYDKDF (reference sequence). The CDR3 DNA follows: TGTGCCACCAGCAGCGGACTAGCGGGCGTGAACACCGGGGAGCTGTTTTTT. Residues: CATSSGLAGVNTGELFF.

The V gene is TRBV10-3, the J gene TRBJ2-5; D possibly corresponds to TRBD1 (5 bases). The J call is uncertain, as TRBJ2-7 better fits the DNA end. The length of the CDR3 is 14 residues. CDR1 and CDR2 from the germline V gene are ENHRY and SYGVKD. In DNA form, the CDR3 reads TGTGCCATCAGTGATAAGGGGCAGATTTACGAGCAGTACTTC. Protein: CAISDKGQIYEQYF.

This clonotype was detected ten times or more. The J gene is TRBJ2-1, the V gene TRBV12-3 or TRBV12-4, with D possibly TRBD2 on 6 matching bases. Trimming removed 3 bases from V and 0 bases from J, with 9 bases in between. The CDR3 runs 15 residues. The CDR3 bases are TGTGCCAGCAGTTTGGACGGGGGCTCCTACAATGAGCAGTTCTTC. This encodes CASSLDGGSYNEQFF.

The rearrangement links TRBV3-1 to TRBJ1-4; D ambiguous. From germline, CDR1 is LGHDT and CDR2 YNNKEL (reference sequence). V was shortened by 1 base and J by 3 bases, with 9 bases between the two germline ends. The CDR3 loop spans 15 amino acids. The CDR3 sequence is CASSQVGSANEKLFF. Here the CDR3 DNA reads TGTGCCAGCAGCCAAGTTGGCTCGGCTAATGAAAAACTGTTTTTT.

This clonotype was observed a few times. Being one base from a much bigger clone, this may be a read error. The V and J genes are TRBV7-9 and TRBJ2-1; D unclear. Trimming took 7 bases from V and 4 from J, leaving 2 bases between them. This CDR3 region has 10 residues. Germline V gene lookup returns CDR1 SEHNR and CDR2 FQNEAQ (reference sequence). CDR3 DNA sequence: TGTGCCAGCACATACAATGAGCAGTTCTTC. This translates into CASTYNEQFF.

This chain links TRBV12-3 or TRBV12-4 with TRBJ2-1; D gene unclear. V was cut by 5 bases and J by 15 bases, with 17 bases left in between. The CDR3 consists of 12 residues. The CDR3 loop reads CASSPRSAVGFF. The CDR3 nucleotides read TGTGCCAGCAGTCCCCGAAGCGCTGTGGGGTTCTTC.

The chain recombines TRBV5-1 with TRBJ2-7; TRBD1 aligns across 9 bases. CDR3 length: 15 residues. The germline gives CDR1 SGHRS, CDR2 YFSETQ. Trimming took 6 bases from V and 7 from J; bases not matched to a gene: 14. The CDR3 bases are TGCGCCAGCAACCGGGACAGGGCCTTTACCAATGAGCAGTACTTC. Translated, it gives CASNRDRAFTNEQYF.

This clonotype was counted a few times. The chain carries TRBV2 and TRBJ2-7; possibly TRBD1 for D (7 bases). The germline V gene has CDR1 SNHLY and CDR2 FYNNEI. V lost 7 bases and J 7 bases, leaving 17 bases between the germline ends. The length of the CDR3 is 13 residues. The CDR3 region is CASMVQGTWEQYF. In nucleotides, the CDR3 is TGTGCCAGCATGGTACAGGGGACTTGGGAGCAGTACTTC.

In the case of this clonotype: A junction boundary mismatches the germline segment, possibly from a read error. The chain carries TRBV6-6 and TRBJ1-1; D not certain. Germline V gene lookup returns CDR1 MNHNY and CDR2 SVGAGI (reference sequence). The CDR3 has 11 residues. CDR3 in DNA: TGTGCCGGCAGTTACGGGTTTACGGCTTTCTTT. It codes for CAGSYGFTAFF.

The rearrangement links TRBV3-1 to TRBJ2-5; TRBD1 might be the D (6 bases). The V gene's germline CDR1 is LGHDT and CDR2 YNNKEL (reference sequence). The CDR3 is 14 amino acids. The germline V and J ends were trimmed by 5 bases and 4 bases, with 14 bases remaining between them. CDR3 amino acids: CASSGGQTRETQYF. The CDR3, as DNA: TGTGCCAGCAGCGGTGGACAGACCCGAGAGACCCAGTACTTC.

This chain uses TRBV6-2 or TRBV6-3 with TRBJ1-5; D gene ambiguous. CDR1 and CDR2 from the germline V gene are MNHEY and SVGEGT. The CDR3 is made up of 15 amino acids. Deletions cut 6 bases from V and 2 bases from J, with 14 bases between. As DNA, the CDR3 is TGTGCCAGCAGCCGGACGGGCTTTGGCAATCAGCCCCAGCATTTT. As protein: CASSRTGFGNQPQHF.

The sample holds a few counts of this clonotype. The chain is built from TRBV12-3 or TRBV12-4 and TRBJ2-7; D possibly uses TRBD1 or TRBD2 (7 bases each). V dropped 5 bases and J dropped 4 bases, with 30 bases sitting between them. This CDR3 has 19 residues. The DNA for the CDR3 is TGTGCCAGCAGTCCCCTCAGGGGGGGGGCCAGGCTATATGGGTACGAGCAGTACTTC. It specifies CASSPLRGGARLYGYEQYF.

This clonotype was seen only a few times. The V and J genes are TRBV11-1 and TRBJ2-2; TRBD1 aligns across 8 bases. Germline V gives CDR1 SGHAT, CDR2 FQDESV (reference sequence). J was trimmed by 5 bases and V by 1 base; bases with no gene match: 12. CDR3 length: 18 amino acids. CDR3 amino acids: CASSLESGGAWRTGELFF. The CDR3 nucleotides are TGTGCCAGCAGCTTAGAATCAGGGGGCGCTTGGAGAACCGGGGAGCTGTTTTTT.

The V call is TRBV2, the J call TRBJ2-4; possibly TRBD2 for D (6 bases). Trimming left V 4 bases short and J 6 bases short, with 13 bases between. Germline V gene lookup returns CDR1 SNHLY and CDR2 FYNNEI. The CDR3 loop spans 14 amino acids. Written as DNA, the CDR3 is TGTGCCAGCAGTGCTGGGGGGTCGGTAAACATTCAGTACTTC. This gives the protein CASSAGGSVNIQYF.

The chain couples TRBV7-8 to TRBJ2-5; TRBD1 matches at 7 bases. After removal of 1 base from V and 6 bases from J, the junction contained 11 bases not matched to a gene. Per germline, CDR1 SGHVS and CDR2 FQNEAQ. The CDR3 has 16 amino acids. As DNA, the CDR3 is TGTGCCAGCAGCTTAGTCGATAGGGGGCATCCGAAGACCCAGTACTTC. It encodes CASSLVDRGHPKTQYF.

This clonotype has only a few counts. The chain joins TRBV7-2 to TRBJ2-1, with D possibly TRBD2 on 6 matching bases. V lost 0 bases and J 5 bases, leaving 11 bases between the germline ends. The CDR3 runs to 15 residues. Per germline, CDR1 SGHTA and CDR2 FQGNSA. This CDR3 reads CASSLAGSNNNEQFF. CDR3 nucleotide sequence: TGTGCCAGCAGCTTAGCCGGGAGCAACAACAATGAGCAGTTCTTC.